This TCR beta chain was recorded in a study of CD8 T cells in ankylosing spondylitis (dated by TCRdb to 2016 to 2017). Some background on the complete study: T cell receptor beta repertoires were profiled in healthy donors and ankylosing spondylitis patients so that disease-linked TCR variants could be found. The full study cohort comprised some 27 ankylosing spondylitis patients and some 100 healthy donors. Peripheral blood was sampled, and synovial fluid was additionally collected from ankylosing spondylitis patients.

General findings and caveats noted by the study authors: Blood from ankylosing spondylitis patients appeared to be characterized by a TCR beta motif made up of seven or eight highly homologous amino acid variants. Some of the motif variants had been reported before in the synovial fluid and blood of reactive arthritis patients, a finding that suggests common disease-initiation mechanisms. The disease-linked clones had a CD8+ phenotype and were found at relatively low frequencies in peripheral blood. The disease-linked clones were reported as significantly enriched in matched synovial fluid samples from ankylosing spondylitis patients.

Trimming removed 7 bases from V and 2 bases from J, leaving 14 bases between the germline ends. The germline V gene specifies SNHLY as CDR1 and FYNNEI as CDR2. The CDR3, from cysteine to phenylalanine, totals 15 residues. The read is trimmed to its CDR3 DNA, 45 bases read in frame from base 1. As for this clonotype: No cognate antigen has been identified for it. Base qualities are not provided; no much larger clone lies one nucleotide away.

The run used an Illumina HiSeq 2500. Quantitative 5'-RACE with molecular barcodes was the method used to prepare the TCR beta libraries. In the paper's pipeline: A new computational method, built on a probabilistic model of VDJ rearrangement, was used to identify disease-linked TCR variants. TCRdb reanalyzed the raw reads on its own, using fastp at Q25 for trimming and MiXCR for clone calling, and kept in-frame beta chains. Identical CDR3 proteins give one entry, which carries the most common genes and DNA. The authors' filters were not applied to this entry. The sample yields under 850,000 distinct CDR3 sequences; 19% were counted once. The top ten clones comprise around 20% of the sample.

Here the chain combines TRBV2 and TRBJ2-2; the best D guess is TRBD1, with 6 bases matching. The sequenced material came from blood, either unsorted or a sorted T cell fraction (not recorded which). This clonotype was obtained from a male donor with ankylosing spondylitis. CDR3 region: CASTWRRGNTGELFF. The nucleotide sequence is TGTGCCAGCACTTGGCGCAGGGGTAACACCGGGGAGCTGTTTTTT.